A single sample is the source of the 7 T cell receptor beta chains below, sequenced in a study of CD4 T cells in relation to SARS-CoV-2 and coronaviruses. Here immunoSEQ multiplex PCR was the method, and the copy in TCRdb shows in-frame clones only, minus some. The sample consists of 15,000 to 20,000 clones, about 74% of them appearing once. Before the COVID-19 pandemic, during about 2011-2018, CD4+ T cells were taken from unexposed donors. Isolation of CD4+ T cells took place after roughly nine days in culture. Antigens of these TCRs are unknown. Sequenced material: CD4+ T cells from PBMCs, cultured in vitro. Every receptor here comes from a human donor in good health.

The genes are TRBV2 and TRBJ1-5; no clear D gene. From germline, CDR1 is SNHLY and CDR2 FYNNEI. V was trimmed by 6 bases and J by 4 bases, leaving 19 bases between them. The CDR3 has 16 amino acids. CDR3 in amino acids: CASSLDWPSGNQPQHF. Here the CDR3 DNA reads TGTGCCAGCAGCCTGGACTGGCCTAGTGGGAATCAGCCCCAGCATTTT. Full variable domain (missing parts from reference TRBV2 and TRBJ1-5): EPEVTQTPSHQVTQMGQEVILRCVPISNHLYFYWYRQILGQKVEFLVSFYNNEISEKSEIFDDQFSVERPDGSNFTLKIRSTKLEDSAMYFCASSLDWPSGNQPQHFGDGTRLSIL.

This chain links TRBV30 with TRBJ1-5; D ambiguous. V lost 2 bases to trimming and J lost 2 bases, with 16 bases between them. The CDR3 runs to 16 residues. Per germline, CDR1 GTSNPN and CDR2 SVGIG (reference sequence). The CDR3 nucleotides are TGTGCCTGGAGTTTTCGGCAAGGTCTAGGCAATCAGCCCCAGCATTTT. Amino acids: CAWSFRQGLGNQPQHF.

The rearrangement joins TRBV20-1 to TRBJ2-7, with 7 bases lining up with TRBD2. V lost 3 bases to trimming and J lost 4 bases; unmatched junction nucleotides: 12. The germline V gene encodes CDR1 DFQATT and CDR2 SNEGSKA (reference sequence). The CDR3 covers 15 residues. CDR3 in DNA: TGCAGTGCTAGTCGTTGGCGGGAGCTGAGGTACGAGCAGTACTTC. Amino acids: CSASRWRELRYEQYF.

The rearrangement joins TRBV2 to TRBJ1-5; maybe TRBD1 (6 bases). The CDR3 loop spans 13 amino acids. The germline V gene has CDR1 SNHLY and CDR2 FYNNEI. V lost 4 bases, J lost 4 bases, and 8 bases lay in between. CDR3 residues: CASSGTENQPQHF. CDR3 in DNA: TGTGCCAGCAGTGGGACAGAAAATCAGCCCCAGCATTTT.

This chain connects TRBV20-1 to TRBJ1-1, with unresolved D. Trimming cost V 3 bases and J 1 base, with 6 bases left between them. Germline V gives CDR1 DFQATT, CDR2 SNEGSKA (reference sequence). The CDR3 loop spans 12 amino acids. The CDR3 protein is CSASKGNTEAFF. CDR3 DNA: TGCAGTGCTAGTAAGGGGAACACTGAAGCTTTCTTT.

The CDR3 DNA reads TGTGCCAGCAGCTTAGGGGGGGGAGAGAATGAGCAGTTCTTC. Its protein is CASSLGGGENEQFF. This chain links TRBV7-2 with TRBJ2-1, with 7 nucleotides matching TRBD2. The CDR3 contains 14 residues. J was trimmed by 7 bases and V by 1 base; bases with no gene match: 4. Looked up from germline, CDR1 is SGHTA and CDR2 is FQGNSA.

The gene calls are TRBV7-2 and TRBJ1-6; 7 nucleotides agree with TRBD1. Trimming removed 1 base from V and 10 bases from J; junction bases left unmatched: 4. The CDR3 loop spans 14 amino acids. Germline CDR1 is SGHTA and CDR2 is FQGNSA. CDR3: CASSLVGRGSPLHF. The CDR3 DNA sequence: TGTGCCAGCAGCTTAGTGGGCAGGGGGTCACCCCTCCACTTT.